This T cell receptor (beta chain) is drawn from a study of identical twins. TCRdb reanalysed the 5' RACE reads using MiXCR and keeps one entry per CDR3 protein. The table includes some 500,000 distinct CDR3 sequences, more than 13% detected once. V lost 7 bases and J lost 0; bases outside the gene matches: 6. The CDR3 spans 15 residues. In germline, CDR1 is MDHEN, CDR2 SYDVKM. The sample was also reused in another study, on yellow fever vaccine responses in identical twins.

This chain links TRBV28 with TRBJ2-3, with TRBD2 identical over 8 bases. This TCR was sampled from a woman aged 18-29 years in good health. Material for sequencing was CD4+ T cells sorted from blood. The CDR3: CASKPRLASTDTQYF. DNA of the CDR3: TGTGCCAGCAAGCCCAGACTAGCGAGCACAGATACGCAGTATTTT.